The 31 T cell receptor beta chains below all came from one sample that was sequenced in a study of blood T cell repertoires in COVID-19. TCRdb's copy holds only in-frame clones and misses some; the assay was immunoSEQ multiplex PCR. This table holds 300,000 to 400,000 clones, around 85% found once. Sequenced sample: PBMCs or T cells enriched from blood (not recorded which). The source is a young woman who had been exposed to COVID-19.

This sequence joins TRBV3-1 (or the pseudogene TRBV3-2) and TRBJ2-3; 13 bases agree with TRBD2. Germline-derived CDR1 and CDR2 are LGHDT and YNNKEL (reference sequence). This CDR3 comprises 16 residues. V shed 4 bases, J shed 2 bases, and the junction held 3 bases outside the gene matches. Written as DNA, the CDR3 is TGTGCCAGCAGCCCGACTAGCGGGGGGCCCACAGATACGCAGTATTTT. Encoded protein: CASSPTSGGPTDTQYF.

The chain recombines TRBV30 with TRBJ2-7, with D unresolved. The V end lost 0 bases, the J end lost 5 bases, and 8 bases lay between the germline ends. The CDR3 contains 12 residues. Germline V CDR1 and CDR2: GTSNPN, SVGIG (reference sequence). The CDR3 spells CAWSVLNNEQYF. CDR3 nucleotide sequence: TGTGCCTGGAGTGTATTAAACAACGAGCAGTACTTC.

In nucleotides, the CDR3 is TGCGCCAGCAGCCAAGATTGGAGACTAGCGGGGGGCGAGCAGTTCTTC. Encoded protein: CASSQDWRLAGGEQFF. The rearrangement joins TRBV4-1 to TRBJ2-1; 13 bases are shared with TRBD2. Germline CDR1 and CDR2: MGHRA and YSYEKL. Unmatched junction bases numbered 6, after V lost 0 bases and J lost 10 bases. CDR3 length: 16 residues.

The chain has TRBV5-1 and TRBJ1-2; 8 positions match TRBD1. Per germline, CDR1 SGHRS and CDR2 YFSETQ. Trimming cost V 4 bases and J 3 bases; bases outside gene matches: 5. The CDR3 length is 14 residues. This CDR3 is CASSEYRGDYGYTF. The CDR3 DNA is TGCGCCAGCAGCGAGTACAGGGGGGACTATGGCTACACCTTC.

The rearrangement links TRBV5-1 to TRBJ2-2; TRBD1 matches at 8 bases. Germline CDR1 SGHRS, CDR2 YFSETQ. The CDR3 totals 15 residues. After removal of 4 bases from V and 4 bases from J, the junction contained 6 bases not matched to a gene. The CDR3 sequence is CASSADRVGTGELFF. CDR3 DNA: TGCGCCAGCAGCGCGGACAGGGTGGGCACCGGGGAGCTGTTTTTT. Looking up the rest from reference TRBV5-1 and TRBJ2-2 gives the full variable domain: KAGVTQTPRYLIKTRGQQVTLSCSPISGHRSVSWYQQTPGQGLQFLFEYFSETQRNKGNFPGRFSGRQFSNSRSEMNVSTLELGDSALYLCASSADRVGTGELFFGEGSRLTVL.

The chain's CDR3 is CASSQVAGARYGYTF. For the CDR3, the DNA is TGTGCCAGCAGCCAAGTAGCAGGGGCGCGGTATGGCTACACCTTC. The chain carries TRBV3-1 (or the pseudogene TRBV3-2) and TRBJ1-2, with D maybe TRBD1 (6 bases). The length of the CDR3 is 15 residues. Germline assignment: CDR1 LGHDT and CDR2 YNNKEL (reference sequence). With 1 base removed from V and 5 bases from J, the gap between germline ends came to 14 bases.

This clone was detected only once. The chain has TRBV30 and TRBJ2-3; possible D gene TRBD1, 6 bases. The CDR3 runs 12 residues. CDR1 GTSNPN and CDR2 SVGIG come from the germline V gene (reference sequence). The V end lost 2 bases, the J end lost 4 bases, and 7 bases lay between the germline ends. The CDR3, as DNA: TGTGCCTGGAGTACAGGGTCAGATACGCAGTATTTT. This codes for CAWSTGSDTQYF.

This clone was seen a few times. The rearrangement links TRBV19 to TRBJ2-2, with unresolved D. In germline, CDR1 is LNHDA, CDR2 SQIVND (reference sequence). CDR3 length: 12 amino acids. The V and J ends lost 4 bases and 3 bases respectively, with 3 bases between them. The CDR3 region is CASSTYTGELFF. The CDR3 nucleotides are TGTGCCAGTAGTACCTACACCGGGGAGCTGTTTTTT.

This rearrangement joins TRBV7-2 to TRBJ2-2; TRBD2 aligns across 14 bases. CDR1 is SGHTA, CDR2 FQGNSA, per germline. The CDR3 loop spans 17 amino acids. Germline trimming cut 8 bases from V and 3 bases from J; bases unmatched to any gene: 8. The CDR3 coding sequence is TGTGCCAGCCGATCAGGACTAGCGGGGGGTTACACCGGGGAGCTGTTTTTT. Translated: CASRSGLAGGYTGELFF.

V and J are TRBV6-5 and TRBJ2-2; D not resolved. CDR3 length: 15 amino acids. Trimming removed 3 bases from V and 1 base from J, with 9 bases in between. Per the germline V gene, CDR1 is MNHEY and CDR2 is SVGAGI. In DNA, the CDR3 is TGTGCCAGCAGTTATCGAGCGATGAACACCGGGGAGCTGTTTTTT. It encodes CASSYRAMNTGELFF.

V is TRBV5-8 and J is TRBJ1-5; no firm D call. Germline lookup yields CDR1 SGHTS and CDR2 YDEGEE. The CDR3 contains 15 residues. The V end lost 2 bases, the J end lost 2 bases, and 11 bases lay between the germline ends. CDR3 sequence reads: CASSFGYAGNQPQHF. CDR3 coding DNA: TGTGCCAGCAGCTTTGGATACGCGGGCAATCAGCCCCAGCATTTT. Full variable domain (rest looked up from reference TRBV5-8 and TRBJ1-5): EAGVTQSPTHLIKTRGQQATLRCSPISGHTSVYWYQQALGLGLQFLLWYDEGEERNRGNFPPRFSGRQFPNYSSELNVNALELEDSALYLCASSFGYAGNQPQHFGDGTRLSIL.

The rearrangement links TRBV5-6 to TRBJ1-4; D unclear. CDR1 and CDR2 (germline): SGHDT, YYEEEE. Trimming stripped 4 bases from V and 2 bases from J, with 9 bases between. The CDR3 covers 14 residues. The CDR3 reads CASSPVGTNEKLFF. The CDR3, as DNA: TGTGCCAGCAGCCCGGTTGGTACTAATGAAAAACTGTTTTTT.

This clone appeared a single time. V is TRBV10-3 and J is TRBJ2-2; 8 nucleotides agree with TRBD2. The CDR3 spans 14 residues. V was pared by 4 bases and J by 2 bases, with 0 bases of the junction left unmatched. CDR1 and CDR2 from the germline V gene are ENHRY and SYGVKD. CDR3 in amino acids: CAISGTSNTGELFF. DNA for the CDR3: TGTGCCATCAGTGGGACTAGCAACACCGGGGAGCTGTTTTTT.

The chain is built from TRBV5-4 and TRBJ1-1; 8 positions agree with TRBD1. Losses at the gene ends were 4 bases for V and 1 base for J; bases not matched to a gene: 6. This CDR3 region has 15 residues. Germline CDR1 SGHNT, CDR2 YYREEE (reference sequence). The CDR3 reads CASSSTGQGNTEAFF. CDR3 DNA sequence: TGTGCCAGCAGCAGCACCGGACAGGGGAACACTGAAGCTTTCTTT.

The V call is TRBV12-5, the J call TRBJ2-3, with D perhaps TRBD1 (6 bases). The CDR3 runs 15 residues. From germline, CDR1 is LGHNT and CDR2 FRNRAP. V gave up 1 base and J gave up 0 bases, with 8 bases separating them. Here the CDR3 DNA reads TGTGCTAGTGGTTTGGGGACAGCTAGCACAGATACGCAGTATTTT. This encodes CASGLGTASTDTQYF.

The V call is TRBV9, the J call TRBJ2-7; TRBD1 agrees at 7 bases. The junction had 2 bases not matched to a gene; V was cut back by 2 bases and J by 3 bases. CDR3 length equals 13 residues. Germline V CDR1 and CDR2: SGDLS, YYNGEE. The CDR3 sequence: CASSVRQGYEQYF. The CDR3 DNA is TGTGCCAGCAGCGTTCGACAGGGCTACGAGCAGTACTTC.

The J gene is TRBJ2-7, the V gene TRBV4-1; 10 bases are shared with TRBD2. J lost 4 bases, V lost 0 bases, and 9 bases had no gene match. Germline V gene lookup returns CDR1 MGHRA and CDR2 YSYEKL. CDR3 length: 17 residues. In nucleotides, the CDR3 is TGCGCCAGCAGCCAAGATCGGGTAGCGGGGGGCTGGTACGAGCAGTACTTC. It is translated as CASSQDRVAGGWYEQYF.

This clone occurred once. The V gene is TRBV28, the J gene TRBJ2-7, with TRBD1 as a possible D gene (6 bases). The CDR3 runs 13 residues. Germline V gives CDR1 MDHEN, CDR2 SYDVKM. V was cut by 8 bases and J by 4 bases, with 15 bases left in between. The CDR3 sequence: CASGEQGSYEQYF. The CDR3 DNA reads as TGTGCCAGCGGTGAACAGGGATCGTACGAGCAGTACTTC.

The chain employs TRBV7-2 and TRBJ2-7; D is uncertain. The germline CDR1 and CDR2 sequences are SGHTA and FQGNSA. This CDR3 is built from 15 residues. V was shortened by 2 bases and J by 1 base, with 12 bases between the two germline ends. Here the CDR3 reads CASSLYPSSSYEQYF. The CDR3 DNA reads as TGTGCCAGCAGCTTATATCCTAGTTCTTCCTACGAGCAGTACTTC.

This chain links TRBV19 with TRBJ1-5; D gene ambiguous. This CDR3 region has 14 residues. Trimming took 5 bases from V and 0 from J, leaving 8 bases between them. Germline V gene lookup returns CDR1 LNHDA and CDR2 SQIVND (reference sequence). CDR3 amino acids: CASSLSDSNQPQHF. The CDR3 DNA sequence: TGTGCCAGTAGTCTAAGTGATAGCAATCAGCCCCAGCATTTT.

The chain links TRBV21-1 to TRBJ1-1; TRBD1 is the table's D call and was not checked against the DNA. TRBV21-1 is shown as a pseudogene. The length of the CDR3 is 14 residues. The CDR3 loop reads CASIRQAQNTEAFF. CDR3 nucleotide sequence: TGTGCCAGCATCCGACAGGCTCAGAACACTGAAGCTTTCTTT.

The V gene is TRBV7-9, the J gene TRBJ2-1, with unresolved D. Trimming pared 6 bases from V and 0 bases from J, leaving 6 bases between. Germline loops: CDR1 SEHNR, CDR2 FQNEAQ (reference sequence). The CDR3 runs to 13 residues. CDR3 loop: CASRSGSYNEQFF. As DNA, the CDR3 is TGTGCCAGCAGGAGTGGCTCCTACAATGAGCAGTTCTTC.

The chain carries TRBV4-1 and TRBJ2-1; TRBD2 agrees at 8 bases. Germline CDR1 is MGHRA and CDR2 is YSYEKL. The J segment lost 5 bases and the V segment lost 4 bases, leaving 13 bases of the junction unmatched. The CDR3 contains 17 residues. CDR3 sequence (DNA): TGCGCCAGCAGCCCGAGAAGGAGCGGGAGTGGGGACAATGAGCAGTTCTTC. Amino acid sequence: CASSPRRSGSGDNEQFF.

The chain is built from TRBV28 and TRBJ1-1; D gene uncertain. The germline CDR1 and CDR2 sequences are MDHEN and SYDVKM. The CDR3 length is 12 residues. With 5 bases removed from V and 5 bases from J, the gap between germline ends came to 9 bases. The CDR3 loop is CASSRYSTEAFF. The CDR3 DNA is TGTGCCAGCAGTCGGTATTCAACTGAAGCTTTCTTT.

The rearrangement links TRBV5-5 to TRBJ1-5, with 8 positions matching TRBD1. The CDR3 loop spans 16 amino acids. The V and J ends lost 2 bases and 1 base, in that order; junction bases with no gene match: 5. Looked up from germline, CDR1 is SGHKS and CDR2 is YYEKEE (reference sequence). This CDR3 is CASSLGQGISNQPQHF. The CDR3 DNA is TGTGCCAGCAGCTTAGGACAGGGAATAAGCAATCAGCCCCAGCATTTT.

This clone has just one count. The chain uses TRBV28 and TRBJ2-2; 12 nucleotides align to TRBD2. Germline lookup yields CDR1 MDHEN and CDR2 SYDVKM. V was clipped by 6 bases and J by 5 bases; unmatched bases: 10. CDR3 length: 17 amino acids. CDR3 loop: CASSVGGLAGWTGELFF. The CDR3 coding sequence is TGTGCCAGCAGCGTAGGCGGACTAGCGGGGTGGACCGGGGAGCTGTTTTTT. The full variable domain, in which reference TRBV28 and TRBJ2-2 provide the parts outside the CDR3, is DVKVTQSSRYLVKRTGEKVFLECVQDMDHENMFWYRQDPGLGLRLIYFSYDVKMKEKGDIPEGYSVSREKKERFSLILESASTNQTSMYLCASSVGGLAGWTGELFFGEGSRLTVL.

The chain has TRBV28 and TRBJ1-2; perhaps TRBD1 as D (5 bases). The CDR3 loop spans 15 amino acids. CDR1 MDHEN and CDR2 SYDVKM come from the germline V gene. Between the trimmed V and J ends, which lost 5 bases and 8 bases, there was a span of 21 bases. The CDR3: CASSPATRDSGGYTF. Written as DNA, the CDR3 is TGTGCCAGCAGTCCCGCCACCCGGGACTCGGGGGGCTACACCTTC.

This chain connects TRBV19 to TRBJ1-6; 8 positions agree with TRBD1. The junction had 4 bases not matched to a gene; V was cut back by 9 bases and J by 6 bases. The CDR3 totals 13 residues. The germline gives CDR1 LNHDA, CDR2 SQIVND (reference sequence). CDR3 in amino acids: CASRDRSNSPLHF. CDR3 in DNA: TGTGCCAGCAGGGACAGGAGTAATTCACCCCTCCACTTT.

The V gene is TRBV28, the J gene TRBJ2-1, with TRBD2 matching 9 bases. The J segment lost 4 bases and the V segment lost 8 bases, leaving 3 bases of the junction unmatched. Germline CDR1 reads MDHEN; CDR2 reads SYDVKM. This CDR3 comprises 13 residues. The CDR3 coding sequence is TGTGCCAGCGGACTAGCGTATTACAATGAGCAGTTCTTC. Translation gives CASGLAYYNEQFF.

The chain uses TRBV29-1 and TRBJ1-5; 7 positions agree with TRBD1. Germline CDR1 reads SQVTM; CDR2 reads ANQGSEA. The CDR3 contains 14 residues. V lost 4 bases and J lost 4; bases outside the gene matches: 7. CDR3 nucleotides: TGCAGCGTTGGAGGGACAGCCAGGAATCAGCCCCAGCATTTT. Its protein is CSVGGTARNQPQHF. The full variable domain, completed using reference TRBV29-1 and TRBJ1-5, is SAVISQKPSRDICQRGTSLTIQCQVDSQVTMMFWYRQQPGQSLTLIATANQGSEATYESGFVIDKFPISRPNLTFSTLTVSNMSPEDSSIYLCSVGGTARNQPQHFGDGTRLSIL.

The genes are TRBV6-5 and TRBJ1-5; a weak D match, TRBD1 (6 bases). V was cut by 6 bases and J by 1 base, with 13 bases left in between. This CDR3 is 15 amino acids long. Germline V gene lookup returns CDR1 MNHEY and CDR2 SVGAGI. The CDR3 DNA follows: TGTGCCAGCAGGAGGACAGACTTGAGCAATCAGCCCCAGCATTTT. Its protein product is CASRRTDLSNQPQHF.